This T cell receptor (beta chain) was recorded in a study of blood T cell repertoires in COVID-19. For the study at large: Researchers got acute and convalescent COVID-19 samples from the United States, Italy and Spain. PBMCs, B-cell-depleted T cells, or T cells provided the cDNA or gDNA that made up the material.

The CDR3 covers 14 residues. Germline lookup yields CDR1 SGHRS and CDR2 YFSETQ. V gave up 0 bases and J gave up 3 bases, with 4 bases separating them. In the study's own analysis: Estimation of nucleated cell counts was performed using reference gene primer amplification. The data were produced by immunoSEQ multiplex PCR, yet TCRdb's version contains in-frame clones alone and is incomplete. V, J and clone size are taken as reported in that table, and D and trimming were inferred from the DNA itself. The table includes over 150,000 clones, roughly 80% detected once. With regard to this clone: Other DNA sequences from this sample encode an identical CDR3 as well.

This rearrangement joins TRBV5-1 to TRBJ2-6; D unclear. Sequencing was carried out using peripheral blood. This TCR was recovered from a woman between 45 and 60 years old with acute or convalescent COVID-19. The CDR3 spells CASSLAVGANVLTF. The CDR3 region has the DNA TGCGCCAGCAGCTTGGCAGTTGGGGCCAACGTCCTGACTTTC. Looking up the rest from reference TRBV5-1 and TRBJ2-6 gives the full variable domain: KAGVTQTPRYLIKTRGQQVTLSCSPISGHRSVSWYQQTPGQGLQFLFEYFSETQRNKGNFPGRFSGRQFSNSRSEMNVSTLELGDSALYLCASSLAVGANVLTFGAGSRLTVL.